Detailed here is one T cell receptor (beta chain). The repertoire was sequenced with immunoSEQ multiplex PCR; TCRdb's copy has only in-frame clones and lacks some. Among about 170,000 clones listed, around 85% were seen once. The sample originates from a study of blood T cell repertoires in COVID-19. Whole-study context: Sources were T cells, B-cell-depleted T cells, or PBMCs; the material itself was cDNA or gDNA.

V was clipped by 2 bases and J by 5 bases, with 12 bases between them. The CDR3 totals 14 residues. CDR1 GTSNPN and CDR2 SVGIG come from the germline V gene (reference sequence). The sequenced material came from peripheral blood. The receptor comes from a man aged 55 to 69 who had recovered from COVID-19. This rearrangement joins TRBV30 to TRBJ2-2; D uncertain. For the CDR3, the DNA is TGTGCCTGGAGTACCAGGCCCCTTACCGGGGAGCTGTTTTTT. Translating it yields CAWSTRPLTGELFF.